These 8 T cell receptor beta chains were all obtained from the same sample, sequenced in a study of cytomegalovirus exposure and HLA in healthy donors. PCR amplification relied on 60 Vbeta primers (plus 13 Jbeta primers). TCRdb keeps only in-frame clones here, not all; method: immunoSEQ multiplex PCR. The table has about 160,000 clones, about 79% seen once. The specimen was PBMCs. These receptors were taken from a man aged 45 to 65 in good health and CMV-seropositive.

The chain combines TRBV7-8 with TRBJ2-7, with 9 bases fitting TRBD2. CDR1 is SGHVS and CDR2 is FQNEAQ in the germline V gene. The CDR3 length is 15 residues. J gave up 2 bases and V 0 bases, and 2 bases lay outside the gene matches. Here the CDR3 reads CASSLAPSGTYEQYV. The CDR3 DNA sequence: TGTGCCAGCAGCTTAGCCCCTAGCGGGACCTACGAGCAGTACGTC.

This clone was seen more than once but under ten times. The chain is built from TRBV5-5 and TRBJ1-5, with 10 bases lining up with TRBD1. This CDR3 is built from 15 residues. The germline V gene has CDR1 SGHKS and CDR2 YYEKEE (reference sequence). The J segment lost 1 base and the V segment lost 4 bases, leaving 2 bases of the junction unmatched. In DNA, the CDR3 is TGTGCCAGCAGCCGGGGACAGGGGAGCAATCAGCCCCAGCATTTT. This translates into CASSRGQGSNQPQHF.

The V and J genes are TRBV5-1 and TRBJ2-1, with a possible D match to TRBD1 (6 bases). The CDR3 totals 13 residues. V was pared by 4 bases and J by 6 bases, with 11 bases between. Germline V gene lookup returns CDR1 SGHRS and CDR2 YFSETQ. The DNA of the CDR3 is TGCGCCAGCAGCAGGGACAAGAGCAATGAGCAGTTCTTC. This encodes CASSRDKSNEQFF.

The rearrangement uses TRBV28 and TRBJ1-2; 7 nucleotides match TRBD1. Germline CDR1 and CDR2: MDHEN and SYDVKM. V gave up 2 bases and J gave up 8 bases; unmatched junction bases: 8. CDR3 length: 14 residues. Here the CDR3 reads CASSLPDRSGGYTF. For the CDR3, the DNA is TGTGCCAGCAGTTTACCGGACAGGTCTGGCGGCTACACCTTC.

V is TRBV10-3 and J is TRBJ2-1; D ambiguous. Germline lookup yields CDR1 ENHRY and CDR2 SYGVKD. This CDR3 is built from 14 residues. V shed 10 bases and J shed 10 bases, with 23 bases lying between them. CDR3 nucleotide sequence: TGTGCCACCATGACTCCGGAGAGGTCCGAGGAGCAGTTCTTC. Its protein is CATMTPERSEEQFF.

This CDR3 reads CASSEPLGLDTEAFF. CDR3 in DNA: TGTGCCAGCAGTGAGCCGCTGGGACTGGACACTGAAGCTTTCTTT. The chain is built from TRBV25-1 and TRBJ1-1; TRBD1 is a possible D gene (5 bases). The CDR3 consists of 15 residues. The germline V gene encodes CDR1 MGHDK and CDR2 SYGVNS. V was cut by 3 bases and J by 3 bases, with 14 bases left in between. Filled out from reference TRBV25-1 and TRBJ1-1, the complete variable domain reads EADIYQTPRYLVIGTGKKITLECSQTMGHDKMYWYQQDPGMELHLIHYSYGVNSTEKGDLSSESTVSRIRTEHFPLTLESARPSHTSQYLCASSEPLGLDTEAFFGQGTRLTVV.

The CDR3 spells CASSQETQGDTEAFF. The CDR3, as DNA: TGTGCCAGCAGCCAAGAAACGCAGGGGGACACTGAAGCTTTCTTT. The V gene is TRBV4-2, the J gene TRBJ1-1; 7 positions match TRBD1. The germline CDR1 and CDR2 sequences are LGHNA and YNFKEQ. V lost 0 bases to trimming and J lost 3 bases; unmatched junction nucleotides: 4. This CDR3 region has 15 residues.

This clone has just a few counts. The chain recombines TRBV9 with TRBJ1-1; 9 bases match TRBD1. With V trimmed by 4 bases and J by 5 bases, 6 bases remained unmatched. The CDR3 spans 14 residues. Looked up from germline, CDR1 is SGDLS and CDR2 is YYNGEE. CDR3 protein: CASSPQGAGTEAFF. The CDR3 nucleotides are TGTGCCAGCAGCCCACAGGGGGCGGGTACTGAAGCTTTCTTT.